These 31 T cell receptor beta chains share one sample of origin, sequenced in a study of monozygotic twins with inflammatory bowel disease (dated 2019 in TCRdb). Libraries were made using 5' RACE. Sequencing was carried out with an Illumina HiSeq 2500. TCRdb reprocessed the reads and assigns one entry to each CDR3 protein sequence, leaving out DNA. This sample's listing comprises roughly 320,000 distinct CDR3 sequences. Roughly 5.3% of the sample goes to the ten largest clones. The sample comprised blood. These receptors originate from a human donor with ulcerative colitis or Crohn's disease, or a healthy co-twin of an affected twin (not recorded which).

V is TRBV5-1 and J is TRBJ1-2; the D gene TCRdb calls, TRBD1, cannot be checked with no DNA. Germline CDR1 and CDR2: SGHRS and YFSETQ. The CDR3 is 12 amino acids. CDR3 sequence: CASSLAGGGYTF.

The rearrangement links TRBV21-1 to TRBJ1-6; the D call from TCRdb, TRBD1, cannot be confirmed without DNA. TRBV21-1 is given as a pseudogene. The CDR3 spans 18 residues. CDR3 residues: CASSKDKQGWSYNSPLHF.

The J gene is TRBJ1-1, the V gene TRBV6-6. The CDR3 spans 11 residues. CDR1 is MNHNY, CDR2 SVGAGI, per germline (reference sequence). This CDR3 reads CASSLESRAFF.

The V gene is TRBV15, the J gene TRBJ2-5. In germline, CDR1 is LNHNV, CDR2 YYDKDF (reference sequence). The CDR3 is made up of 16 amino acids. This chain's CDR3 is CATSRGFLGVQETQYF. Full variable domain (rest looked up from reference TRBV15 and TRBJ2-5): DAMVIQNPRYQVTQFGKPVTLSCSQTLNHNVMYWYQQKSSQAPKLLFHYYDKDFNNEADTPDNFQSRRPNTSFCFLDIRSPGLGDTAMYLCATSRGFLGVQETQYFGPGTRLLVL.

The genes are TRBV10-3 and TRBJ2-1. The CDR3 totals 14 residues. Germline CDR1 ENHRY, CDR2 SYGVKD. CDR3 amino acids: CAISVDRAYNEQFF.

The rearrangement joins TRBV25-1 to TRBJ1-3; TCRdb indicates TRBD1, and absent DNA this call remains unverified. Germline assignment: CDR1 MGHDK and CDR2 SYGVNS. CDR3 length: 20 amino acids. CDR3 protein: CASSDHPGTGTLSSGNTIYF.

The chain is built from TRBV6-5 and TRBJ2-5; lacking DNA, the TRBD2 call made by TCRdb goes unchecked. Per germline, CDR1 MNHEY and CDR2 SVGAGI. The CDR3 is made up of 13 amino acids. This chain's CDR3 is CASRMGVLETQYF.

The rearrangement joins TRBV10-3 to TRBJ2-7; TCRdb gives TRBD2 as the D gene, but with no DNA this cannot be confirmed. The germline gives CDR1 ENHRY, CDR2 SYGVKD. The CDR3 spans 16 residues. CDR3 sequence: CAIRDPSGVLSYEQYF.

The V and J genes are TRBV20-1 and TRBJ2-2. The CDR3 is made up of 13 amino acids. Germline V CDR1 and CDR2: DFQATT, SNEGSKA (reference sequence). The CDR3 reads CSARGFRTRELFF.

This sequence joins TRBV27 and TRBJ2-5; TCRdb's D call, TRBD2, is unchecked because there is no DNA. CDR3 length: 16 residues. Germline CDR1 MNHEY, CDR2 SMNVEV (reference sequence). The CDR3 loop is CASRPQDAGGTRIQYF.

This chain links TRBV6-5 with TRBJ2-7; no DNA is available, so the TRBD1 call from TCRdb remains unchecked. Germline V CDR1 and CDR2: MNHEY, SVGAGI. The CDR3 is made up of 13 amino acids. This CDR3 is CASSYGRVNEQYF.

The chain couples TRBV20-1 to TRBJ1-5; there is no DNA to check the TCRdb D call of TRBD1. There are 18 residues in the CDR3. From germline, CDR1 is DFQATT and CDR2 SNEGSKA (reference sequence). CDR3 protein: CSASPLRTGGLWSQPQHF.

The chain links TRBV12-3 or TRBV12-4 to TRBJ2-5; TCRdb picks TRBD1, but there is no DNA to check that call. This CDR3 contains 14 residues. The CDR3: CASRSGGRVVTQYF.

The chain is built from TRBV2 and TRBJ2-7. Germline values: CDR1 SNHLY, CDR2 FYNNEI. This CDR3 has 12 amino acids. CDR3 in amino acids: CASKTETYEQYF.

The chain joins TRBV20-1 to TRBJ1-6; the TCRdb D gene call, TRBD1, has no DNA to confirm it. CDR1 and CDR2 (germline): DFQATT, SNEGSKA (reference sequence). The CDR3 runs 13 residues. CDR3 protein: CSARPGGPTPLHF.

CDR3 region: CASSLVGQGHQPQHF. This chain joins TRBV7-2 and TRBJ1-5; TCRdb's assignment of TRBD1 cannot be checked, as there is no DNA. Germline-derived CDR1 and CDR2 are SGHTA and FQGNSA. The CDR3 is 15 residues long.

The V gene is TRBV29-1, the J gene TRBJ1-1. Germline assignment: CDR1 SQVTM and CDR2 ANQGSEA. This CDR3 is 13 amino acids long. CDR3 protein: CSATGLMGTEAFF.

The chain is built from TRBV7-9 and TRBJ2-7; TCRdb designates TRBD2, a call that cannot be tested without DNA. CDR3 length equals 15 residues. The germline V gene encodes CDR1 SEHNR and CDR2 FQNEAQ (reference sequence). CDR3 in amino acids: CASSLASGREDEQYF. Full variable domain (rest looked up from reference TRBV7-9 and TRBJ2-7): DTGVSQNPRHKITKRGQNVTFRCDPISEHNRLYWYRQTLGQGPEFLTYFQNEAQLEKSRLLSDRFSAERPKGSFSTLEIQRTEQGDSAMYLCASSLASGREDEQYFGPGTRLTVT.

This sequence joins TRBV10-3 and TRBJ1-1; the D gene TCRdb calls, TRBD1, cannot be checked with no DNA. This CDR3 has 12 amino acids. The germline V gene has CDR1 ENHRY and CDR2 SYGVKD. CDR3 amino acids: CAISERDREAFF.

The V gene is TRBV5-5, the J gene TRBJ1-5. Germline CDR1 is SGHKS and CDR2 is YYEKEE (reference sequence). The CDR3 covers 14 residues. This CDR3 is CASSLAVGNQPQHF.

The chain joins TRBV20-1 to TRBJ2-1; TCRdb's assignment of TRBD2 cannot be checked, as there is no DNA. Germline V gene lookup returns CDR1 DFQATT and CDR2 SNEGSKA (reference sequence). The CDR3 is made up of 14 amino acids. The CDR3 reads CSARSQVARYEQFF.

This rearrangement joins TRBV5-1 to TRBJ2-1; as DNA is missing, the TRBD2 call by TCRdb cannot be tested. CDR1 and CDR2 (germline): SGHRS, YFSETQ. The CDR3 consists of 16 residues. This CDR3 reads CASSLVWTSGVNEQFF.

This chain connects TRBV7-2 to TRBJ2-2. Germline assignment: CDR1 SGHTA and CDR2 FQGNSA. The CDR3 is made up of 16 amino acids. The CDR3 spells CASSFGTIQNTGELFF. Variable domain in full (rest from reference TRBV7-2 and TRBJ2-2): GAGVSQSPSNKVTEKGKDVELRCDPISGHTALYWYRQSLGQGLEFLIYFQGNSAPDKSGLPSDRFSAERTGGSVSTLTIQRTQQEDSAVYLCASSFGTIQNTGELFFGEGSRLTVL.

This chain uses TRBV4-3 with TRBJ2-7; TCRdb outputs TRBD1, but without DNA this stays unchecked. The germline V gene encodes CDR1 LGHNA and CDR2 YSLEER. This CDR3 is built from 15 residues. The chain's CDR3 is CASSQGGARGYEQYF.

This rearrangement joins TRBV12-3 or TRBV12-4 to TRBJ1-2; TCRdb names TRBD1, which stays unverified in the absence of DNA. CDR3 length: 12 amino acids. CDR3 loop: CASRNTGDGYTF.

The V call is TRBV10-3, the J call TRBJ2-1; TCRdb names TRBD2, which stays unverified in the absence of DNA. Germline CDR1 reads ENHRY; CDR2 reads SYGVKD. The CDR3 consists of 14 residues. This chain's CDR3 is CAISSLAGVREQFF.

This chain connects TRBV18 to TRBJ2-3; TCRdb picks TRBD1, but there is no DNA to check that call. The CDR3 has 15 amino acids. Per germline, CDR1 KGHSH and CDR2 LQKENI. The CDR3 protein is CASSPTGIPGDTQYF.

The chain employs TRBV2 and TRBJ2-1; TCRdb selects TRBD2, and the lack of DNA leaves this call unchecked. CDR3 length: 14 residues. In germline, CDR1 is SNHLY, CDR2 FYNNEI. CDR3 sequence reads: CASSEGTRNNEQFF.

CDR3 amino acids: CASSYLGSANYGYTF. The V and J genes are TRBV6-5 and TRBJ1-2. The CDR3 is made up of 15 amino acids. Germline V gene lookup returns CDR1 MNHEY and CDR2 SVGAGI.

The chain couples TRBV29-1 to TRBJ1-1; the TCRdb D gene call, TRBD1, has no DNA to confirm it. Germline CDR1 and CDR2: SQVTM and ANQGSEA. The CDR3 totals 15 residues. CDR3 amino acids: CSVEHTGTMGTEAFF.

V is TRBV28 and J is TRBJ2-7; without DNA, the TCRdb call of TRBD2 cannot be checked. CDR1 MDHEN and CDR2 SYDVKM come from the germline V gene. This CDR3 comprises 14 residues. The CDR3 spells CASTLGGAGYEQYF.